This T cell receptor (beta chain) was retrieved from a study of human T cells and chemical hapten exposure. Across the whole study: Sensitization employed 2% DPC on approximately 2 cm by approximately 2 cm of upper inner arm skin. 0.01% DPC was applied to the upper back in patch tests, which were read at 6 days. Study-wide findings and caveats: No alteration of TCRs above 1 in 1000 frequency was seen with DPC sensitization. Expanded TCRs made up significantly more big CDR3 similarity clusters than controls did.

One entry per CDR3 protein results from TCRdb running MiXCR on the RACE reads. In the table there are some 360,000 distinct CDR3 sequences, 4.5% to 6% of which are singletons. This clonotype appeared a few times. Its antigen remains unknown. CDR3 size: 15 residues. The V and J ends lost 8 bases and 0 bases respectively, with 14 bases between them. Stated time point: pre-sensitization, week 0. Treatment given: therapeutic diphenylcyclopropenone sensitization with weekly scalp DPC. This chain joins TRBV12-3 or TRBV12-4 and TRBJ1-3, with a weak D call TRBD1 (5 bases). The source of this sequence is a woman aged 45-65 years with alopecia areata. Some clones in this sample may be carry-over from other donors' samples. Sample: whole blood, taken in connection with sensitization to the hapten diphenylcyclopropenone (DPC). The CDR3 DNA is TGTGCCAGCTCCAGACAGTTACTCTCTGGAAACACCATATATTTT. It translates to CASSRQLLSGNTIYF.